The 20 T cell receptor beta chains below were found in one sample sequenced in a study of cytomegalovirus exposure and HLA in healthy donors. PCR involved 60 Vbeta and 13 Jbeta primers. TCRdb's copy holds only in-frame clones and misses some; the assay was immunoSEQ multiplex PCR. The repertoire has tens of thousands of clones, around four fifths of them found once; the top ten carry about 5%. The sequenced material came from PBMCs. These TCRs come from a male donor in good health and CMV-seropositive.

V usage is TRBV7-9 and J usage is TRBJ1-4; 11 bases line up with TRBD1. The CDR3 is 17 amino acids. The germline CDR1 and CDR2 sequences are SEHNR and FQNEAQ (reference sequence). J lost 1 base, V lost 2 bases, and 3 bases had no gene match. CDR3 coding DNA: TGTGCCAGCAGCTTACTGGGACAGGGGGGAACTAATGAAAAACTGTTTTTT. Translating it yields CASSLLGQGGTNEKLFF.

V and J are TRBV5-4 and TRBJ1-3; maybe TRBD1 (6 bases). Germline CDR1 SGHNT, CDR2 YYREEE (reference sequence). CDR3 length: 16 residues. V was pared by 4 bases and J by 0 bases, with 14 bases between. CDR3 in DNA: TGTGCCAGCAGCCAGTCGGACAGTCACTCTGGAAACACCATATATTTT. It is translated as CASSQSDSHSGNTIYF.

The chain links TRBV11-2 to TRBJ2-3; 11 bases map to TRBD2. Germline V gene sequence: CDR1 SGHAT, CDR2 FQNNGV. The CDR3 has 20 residues. After removal of 0 bases from V and 2 bases from J, the junction contained 13 bases not matched to a gene. CDR3 loop: CASSLDLGASGGFPTDTQYF. For the CDR3, the DNA is TGTGCCAGCAGCTTAGACCTTGGGGCTAGCGGGGGGTTCCCCACAGATACGCAGTATTTT.

This chain uses TRBV6-5 with TRBJ2-1; 10 positions match TRBD2. CDR1 MNHEY and CDR2 SVGAGI come from the germline V gene. Germline trimming cut 3 bases from V and 8 bases from J; bases unmatched to any gene: 7. This CDR3 is 15 amino acids long. The CDR3, as DNA: TGTGCCAGCAGTTATAGAAAGCGGGGGGGCGATGAGCAGTTCTTC. This codes for CASSYRKRGGDEQFF.

The chain links TRBV30 to TRBJ2-2; the match to TRBD1 covers 9 bases. The V and J ends lost 1 base and 9 bases, in that order; junction bases with no gene match: 3. CDR3 length equals 13 residues. CDR1 and CDR2 (germline): GTSNPN, SVGIG (reference sequence). The CDR3 spells CAWSGTGAWELFF. CDR3 in DNA: TGTGCCTGGAGTGGGACAGGGGCTTGGGAGCTGTTTTTT.

This chain connects TRBV28 to TRBJ1-6; D gene ambiguous. CDR1 and CDR2 from the germline V gene are MDHEN and SYDVKM. The CDR3 length is 14 residues. Trimming removed 3 bases at V and 10 bases at J, with 13 bases between. CDR3 nucleotide sequence: TGTGCCAGCAGTTTTACGCGAGGGTACTCACCCCTCCACTTT. Its protein product is CASSFTRGYSPLHF.

The chain joins TRBV5-4 to TRBJ2-7; TRBD2 aligns across 12 bases. Germline CDR1 and CDR2: SGHNT and YYREEE (reference sequence). The CDR3 length is 18 residues. V shed 2 bases and J 2 bases; nucleotides not matched to a gene: 11. The CDR3 coding sequence is TGTGCCAGCAGCTTCCTTCCCCTAGCGGGGGGGACTGCCTACGAGCAGTACTTC. As protein: CASSFLPLAGGTAYEQYF. The full variable domain, rest sourced from reference TRBV5-4 and TRBJ2-7, is ETGVTQSPTHLIKTRGQQVTLRCSSQSGHNTVSWYQQALGQGPQFIFQYYREEENGRGNFPPRFSGLQFPNYSSELNVNALELDDSALYLCASSFLPLAGGTAYEQYFGPGTRLTVT.

The rearrangement joins TRBV6-4 to TRBJ2-1; 7 nucleotides align to TRBD2. Losses at the gene ends were 0 bases for V and 6 bases for J; bases not matched to a gene: 11. There are 17 residues in the CDR3. Germline assignment: CDR1 MRHNA and CDR2 SNTAGT. The CDR3 protein is CASSDSSETSRRNEQFF. CDR3 nucleotides: TGTGCCAGCAGTGACTCGAGTGAGACTAGCAGACGCAATGAGCAGTTCTTC.

The chain links TRBV7-9 to TRBJ2-3; TRBD1 might be the D (6 bases). V lost 5 bases and J lost 0, with 15 bases in between. CDR1 and CDR2 (germline): SEHNR, FQNEAQ (reference sequence). The CDR3 is made up of 16 amino acids. The CDR3 DNA sequence: TGTGCCAGCAGCCCCTCTAGGGGGAGTAGCACAGATACGCAGTATTTT. Its protein product is CASSPSRGSSTDTQYF.

This clone was seen a few times. The rearrangement joins TRBV28 to TRBJ1-2; D is uncertain. The CDR3 loop spans 15 amino acids. Germline CDR1 and CDR2: MDHEN and SYDVKM. The ends were cut back, 2 bases at V and 8 bases at J, with 18 bases in the middle. The CDR3 region is CASSLGKATSSGYTF. In nucleotides, the CDR3 is TGTGCCAGCAGTTTAGGTAAGGCGACATCCAGCGGCTACACCTTC.

CDR3 loop: CASSLVQGASYEQYF. In DNA form, the CDR3 reads TGTGCCAGCAGCTTAGTACAGGGGGCCTCCTACGAGCAGTACTTC. V gene TRBV11-2 combines with J gene TRBJ2-7, with TRBD1 matching 9 bases. The CDR3 has 15 amino acids. V lost 1 base, J lost 0 bases, and 1 base stayed unmatched. Germline CDR1 SGHAT, CDR2 FQNNGV.

DNA of the CDR3: TGTGCCAGCAGGGGGATTAATCGGGGTTATGGAGAGCAGTACTTC. Its protein product is CASRGINRGYGEQYF. V is TRBV27 and J is TRBJ2-7; D might be TRBD2 (5 bases). CDR1 and CDR2 from the germline V gene are MNHEY and SMNVEV (reference sequence). V lost 6 bases and J 7 bases, leaving 22 bases between the germline ends. This CDR3 region has 15 residues.

This clone came up a few times. J is TRBJ2-7 and V is TRBV7-3, with 9 bases identical to TRBD1. This CDR3 contains 17 residues. The ends lost 0 bases at V and 2 bases at J; junction bases unmatched: 8. CDR1 and CDR2 from the germline V gene are SGHTA and FQGTGA. CDR3 bases: TGTGCCAGCAGCTTAACCCCTCCGGGACAGGGCACCTACGAGCAGTACTTC. This codes for CASSLTPPGQGTYEQYF.

The V and J genes are TRBV27 and TRBJ2-7; the D is unclear. Trimming pared 9 bases from V and 6 bases from J, leaving 18 bases between. Germline CDR1 and CDR2: MNHEY and SMNVEV (reference sequence). The CDR3 runs 13 residues. The CDR3 loop is CASSRGKTGEQYF. CDR3 sequence (DNA): TGTGCCAGTTCCCGCGGAAAAACCGGCGAGCAGTACTTC.

The V and J genes are TRBV19 and TRBJ1-1; D is possibly TRBD1 (6 bases). This CDR3 region has 14 residues. The V end lost 5 bases, the J end lost 1 base, and 11 bases lay between the germline ends. Germline CDR1 LNHDA, CDR2 SQIVND (reference sequence). CDR3 region: CASSSQQGNTEAFF. CDR3 sequence (DNA): TGTGCCAGTAGTTCGCAACAGGGGAACACTGAAGCTTTCTTT.

The chain uses TRBV11-1 and TRBJ2-2; 10 bases are shared with TRBD1. Germline CDR1 SGHAT, CDR2 FQDESV (reference sequence). The CDR3 contains 17 residues. Germline trimming cut 5 bases from V and 4 bases from J; bases unmatched to any gene: 10. The CDR3 region is CASSDRDRGWFTGELFF. The CDR3 DNA sequence: TGTGCCAGCAGCGACCGGGACAGGGGATGGTTCACCGGGGAGCTGTTTTTT.

The V and J genes are TRBV27 and TRBJ1-4; D uncertain. Trimming cost V 2 bases and J 7 bases, with 11 bases left between them. The CDR3 has 14 residues. Germline V CDR1 and CDR2: MNHEY, SMNVEV (reference sequence). CDR3 DNA: TGTGCCAGCAGTTTAGCCGGGTCTGGTGAAAAACTGTTTTTT. Protein sequence: CASSLAGSGEKLFF.

The V and J genes are TRBV7-6 and TRBJ2-2, with 12 positions matching TRBD1. The CDR3 consists of 16 residues. The V and J ends lost 2 bases and 6 bases, in that order; junction bases with no gene match: 4. From germline, CDR1 is SGHVS and CDR2 FNYEAQ. CDR3 sequence: CASSLKGQGASGELFF. In DNA form, the CDR3 reads TGTGCCAGCAGCTTAAAGGGACAGGGGGCCTCCGGGGAGCTGTTTTTT.

The chain joins TRBV30 to TRBJ1-2, with D possibly being TRBD1 (5 bases). Trimming pared 1 base from V and 3 bases from J, leaving 6 bases between. Germline CDR1 reads GTSNPN; CDR2 reads SVGIG (reference sequence). This CDR3 is built from 12 residues. CDR3: CAWSGGDYGYTF. The CDR3 region has the DNA TGTGCCTGGAGTGGGGGGGACTATGGCTACACCTTC.

The chain recombines TRBV7-6 with TRBJ2-2; no firm D call. Trimming pared 4 bases from V and 0 bases from J, leaving 3 bases between. Germline V gene lookup returns CDR1 SGHVS and CDR2 FNYEAQ. CDR3 length equals 13 residues. CDR3 region: CASSSSNTGELFF. CDR3 DNA: TGTGCCAGCAGCTCCTCGAACACCGGGGAGCTGTTTTTT.